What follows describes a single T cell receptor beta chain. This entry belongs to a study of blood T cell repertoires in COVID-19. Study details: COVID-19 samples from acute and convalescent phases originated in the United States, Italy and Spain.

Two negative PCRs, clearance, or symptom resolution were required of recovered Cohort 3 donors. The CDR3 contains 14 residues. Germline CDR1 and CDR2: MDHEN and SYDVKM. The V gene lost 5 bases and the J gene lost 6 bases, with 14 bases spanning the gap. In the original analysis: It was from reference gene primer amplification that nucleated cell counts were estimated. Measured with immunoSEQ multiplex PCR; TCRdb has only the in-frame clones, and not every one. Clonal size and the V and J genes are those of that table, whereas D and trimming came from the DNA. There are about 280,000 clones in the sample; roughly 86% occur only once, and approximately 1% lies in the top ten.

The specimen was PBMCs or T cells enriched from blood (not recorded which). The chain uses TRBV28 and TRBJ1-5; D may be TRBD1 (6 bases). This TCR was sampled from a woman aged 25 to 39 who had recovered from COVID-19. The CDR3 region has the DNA TGTGCCAGCAGTATACAGGGAAACGGTCAGCCCCAGCATTTT. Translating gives CASSIQGNGQPQHF.